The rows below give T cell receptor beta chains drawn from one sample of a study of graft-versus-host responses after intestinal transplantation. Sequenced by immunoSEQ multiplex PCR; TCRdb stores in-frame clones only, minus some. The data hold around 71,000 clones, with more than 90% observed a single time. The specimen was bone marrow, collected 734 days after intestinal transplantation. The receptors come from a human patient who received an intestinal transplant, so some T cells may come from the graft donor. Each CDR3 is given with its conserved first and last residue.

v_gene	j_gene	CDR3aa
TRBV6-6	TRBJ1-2	CASSWAGDDYYGYTF
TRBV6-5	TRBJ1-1	CASSQDSYTEAFF
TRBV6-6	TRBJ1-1	CASSYLGTEAFF
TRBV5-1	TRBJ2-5	CASSKTGRQETQYF
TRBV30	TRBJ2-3	CAWSLVDTQYF
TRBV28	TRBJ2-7	CASIGSGRGEQYF
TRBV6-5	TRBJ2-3	CASSYSLNTDTQYF
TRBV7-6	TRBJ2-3	CASSSDRSTDTQYF
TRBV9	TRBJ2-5	CASTSPVSETQYF
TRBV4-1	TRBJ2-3	CASSQGPGQKVSSTDTQYF
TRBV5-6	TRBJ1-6	CASSLVRGRNSPLHF
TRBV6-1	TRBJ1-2	CASGIQTAGGYTF
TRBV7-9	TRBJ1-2	CASSLVMRDGYTF
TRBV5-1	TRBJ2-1	CASSLHEGSSYNEQFF
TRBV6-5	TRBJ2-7	CASRGRSYEQYF
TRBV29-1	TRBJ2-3	CSVDLREYGTDTQYF
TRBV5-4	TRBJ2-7	CASSPRGQGSGSGNYEQYF
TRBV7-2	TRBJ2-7	CASSLGGHYEQYF
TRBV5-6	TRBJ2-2	CASSLGVAGAAGELFF
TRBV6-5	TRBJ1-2	CASSPRGSGHYGYTF
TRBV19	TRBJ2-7	CASSTGSLREQYF
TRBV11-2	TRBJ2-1	CASSFLAGLDNEQFF
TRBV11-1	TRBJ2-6	CASSEGRTGVAGANVLTF
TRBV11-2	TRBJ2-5	CASSPRIGETQYF
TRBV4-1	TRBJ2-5	CASSPLLFRDLQETQYF
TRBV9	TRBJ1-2	CASSAPDYLRNGYTF
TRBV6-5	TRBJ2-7	CASRRAGAYEQYF
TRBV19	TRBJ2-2	CASSIQVLNTGELFF
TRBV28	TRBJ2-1	CASSFGGRSFNEQFF